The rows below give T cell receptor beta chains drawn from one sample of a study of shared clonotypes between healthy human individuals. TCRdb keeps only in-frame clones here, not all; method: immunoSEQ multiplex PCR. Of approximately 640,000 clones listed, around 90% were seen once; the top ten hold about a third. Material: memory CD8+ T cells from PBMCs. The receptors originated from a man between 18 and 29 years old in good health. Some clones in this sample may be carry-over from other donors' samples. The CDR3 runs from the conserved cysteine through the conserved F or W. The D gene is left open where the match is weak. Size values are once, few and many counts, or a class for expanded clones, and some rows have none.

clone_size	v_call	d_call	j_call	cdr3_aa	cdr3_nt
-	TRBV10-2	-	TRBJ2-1	CASRKGGAGTISYNEQFF	TGCGCCAGCAGGAAGGGTGGAGCGGGCACGATCTCCTACAATGAGCAGTTCTTC
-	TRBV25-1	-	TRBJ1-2	CASSELGGGGYTF	TGTGCCAGCAGTGAATTGGGGGGAGGTGGCTACACCTTC
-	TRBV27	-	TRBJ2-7	CASSFSETTYEQYF	TGTGCCAGCAGTTTCTCGGAGACGACCTACGAGCAGTACTTC
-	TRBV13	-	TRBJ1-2	CASSLNEKNYYGYTF	TGTGCCAGCAGCTTGAATGAGAAGAATTACTATGGCTACACCTTC
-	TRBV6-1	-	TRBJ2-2	CASRIGGAAGELFF	TGTGCCAGCAGGATAGGGGGAGCGGCCGGGGAGCTGTTTTTT
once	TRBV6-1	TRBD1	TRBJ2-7	CASSEAGRGLYEQYF	TGTGCCAGCAGTGAAGCCGGCAGGGGGCTGTACGAGCAGTACTTC
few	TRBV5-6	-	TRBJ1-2	CASNLAGDYGYTF	TGTGCCAGCAACCTGGCAGGGGACTATGGCTACACCTTC
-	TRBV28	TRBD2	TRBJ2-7	CASSTGTSGTYEQYF	TGTGCCAGCAGTACCGGGACTAGCGGGACCTACGAGCAGTACTTC
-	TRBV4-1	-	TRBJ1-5	CASSQDQGTIRPQHF	TGCGCCAGCAGCCAAGATCAGGGGACGATTCGGCCCCAGCATTTT
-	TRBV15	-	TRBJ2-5	CATSEPGTLLQETQYF	TGTGCCACCAGCGAACCGGGAACACTGCTTCAAGAGACCCAGTACTTC
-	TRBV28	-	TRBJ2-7	CASSPSFGSDEQYF	TGTGCCAGCAGTCCATCGTTTGGGTCCGACGAGCAGTACTTC
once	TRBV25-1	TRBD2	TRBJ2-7	CASSGREGSYEQYF	TGTGCCAGCAGTGGCAGGGAGGGATCCTACGAGCAGTACTTC
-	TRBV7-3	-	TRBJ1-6	CASSLTLSSPLHF	TGTGCCAGCAGCCTAACTCTTAGTTCACCCCTCCACTTT
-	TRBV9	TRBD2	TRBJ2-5	CASSSGRALAEETQYF	TGTGCCAGCAGCAGCGGACGAGCGCTAGCGGAAGAGACCCAGTACTTC
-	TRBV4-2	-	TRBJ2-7	CASSLIPGETSYEQYF	TGTGCCAGCAGCCTCATTCCTGGGGAAACTTCGTACGAGCAGTACTTC
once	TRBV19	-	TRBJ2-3	CASSVRDGSDTQYF	TGTGCCAGTAGTGTGCGGGACGGCAGCGATACGCAGTATTTT
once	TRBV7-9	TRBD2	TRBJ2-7	CASSLETSGSYEQYF	TGTGCCAGCAGCTTAGAGACTAGCGGGTCCTACGAGCAGTACTTC
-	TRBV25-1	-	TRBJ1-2	CATSGPLHGYTF	TGTGCCACCTCCGGGCCCTTGCATGGCTACACCTTC
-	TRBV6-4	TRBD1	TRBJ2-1	CASRDRAEDSYNEQFF	TGTGCCAGCAGAGACAGGGCGGAGGACTCCTACAATGAGCAGTTCTTC
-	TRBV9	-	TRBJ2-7	CASSVGSSSYEQYF	TGTGCCAGCAGCGTGGGGAGTTCATCCTACGAGCAGTACTTC
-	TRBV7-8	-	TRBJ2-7	CASSASVSANYEQYF	TGTGCCAGCAGCGCCTCGGTGAGCGCGAACTACGAGCAGTACTTC
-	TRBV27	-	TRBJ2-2	CASSLVGILSGELFF	TGTGCCAGCAGTTTAGTCGGGATTCTGTCCGGGGAGCTGTTTTTT